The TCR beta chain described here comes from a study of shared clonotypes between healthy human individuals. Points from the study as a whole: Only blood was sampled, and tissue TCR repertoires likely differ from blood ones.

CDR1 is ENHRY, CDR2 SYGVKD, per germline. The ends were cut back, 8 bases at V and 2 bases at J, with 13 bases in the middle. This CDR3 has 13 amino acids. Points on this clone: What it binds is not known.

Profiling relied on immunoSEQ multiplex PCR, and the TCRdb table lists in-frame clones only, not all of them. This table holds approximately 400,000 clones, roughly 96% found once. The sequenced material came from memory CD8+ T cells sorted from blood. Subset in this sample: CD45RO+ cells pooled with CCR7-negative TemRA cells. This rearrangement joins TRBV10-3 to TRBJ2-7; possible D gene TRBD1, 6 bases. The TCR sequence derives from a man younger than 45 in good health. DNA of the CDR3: TGTGCCATCTCGGAGACAGGCGCCTACGAGCAGTACTTC. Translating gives CAISETGAYEQYF.